The TCR beta chain under discussion was sequenced for a study of Tregs in tolerant kidney transplant recipients. The protocol was immunoSEQ multiplex PCR, while the TCRdb copy is restricted to in-frame clones and leaves out a portion. The sample contains some 74,000 clones, 80% to 95% of which appear only once. Germline assignment: CDR1 SNHLY and CDR2 FYNNEI. The CDR3 length is 12 residues. V dropped 5 bases and J dropped 2 bases, with 6 bases sitting between them. The chain uses TRBV2 and TRBJ1-1; D unclear. Here the sequenced sample was Tregs from blood, taken before the transplant. The TCR comes from a human donor who received a combined kidney and bone marrow transplant. The CDR3 spells CASSQTNTEAFF. CDR3 sequence (DNA): TGTGCCAGCAGTCAAACAAACACTGAAGCTTTCTTT.